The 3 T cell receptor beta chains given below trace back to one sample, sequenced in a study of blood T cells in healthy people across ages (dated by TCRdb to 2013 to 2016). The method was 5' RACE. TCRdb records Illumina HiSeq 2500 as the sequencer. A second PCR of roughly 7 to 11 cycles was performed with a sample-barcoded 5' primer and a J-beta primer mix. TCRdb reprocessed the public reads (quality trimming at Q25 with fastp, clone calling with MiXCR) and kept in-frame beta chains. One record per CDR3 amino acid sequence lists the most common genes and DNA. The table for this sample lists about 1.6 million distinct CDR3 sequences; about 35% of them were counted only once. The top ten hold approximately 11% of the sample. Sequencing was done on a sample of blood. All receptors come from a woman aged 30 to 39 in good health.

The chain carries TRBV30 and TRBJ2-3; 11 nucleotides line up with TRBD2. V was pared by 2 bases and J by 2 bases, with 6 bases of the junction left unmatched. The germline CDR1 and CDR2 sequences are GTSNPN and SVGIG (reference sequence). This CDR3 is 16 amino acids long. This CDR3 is CAWSTFSGGATDTQYF. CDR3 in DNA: TGTGCCTGGAGTACCTTTAGCGGGGGGGCCACAGATACGCAGTATTTT.

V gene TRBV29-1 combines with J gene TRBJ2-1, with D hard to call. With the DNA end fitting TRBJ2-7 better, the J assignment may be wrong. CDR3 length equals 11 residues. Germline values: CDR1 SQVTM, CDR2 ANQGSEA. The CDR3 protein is CSVVTYNEQYF. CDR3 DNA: TGCAGCGTTGTCACCTACAATGAGCAGTACTTC.

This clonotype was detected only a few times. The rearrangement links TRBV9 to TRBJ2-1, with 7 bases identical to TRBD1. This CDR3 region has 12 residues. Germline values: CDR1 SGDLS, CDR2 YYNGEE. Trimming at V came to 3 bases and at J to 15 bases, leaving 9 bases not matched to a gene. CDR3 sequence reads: CASSEETGPLFF. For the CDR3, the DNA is TGTGCCAGCAGCGAGGAGACAGGGCCCTTGTTCTTC.